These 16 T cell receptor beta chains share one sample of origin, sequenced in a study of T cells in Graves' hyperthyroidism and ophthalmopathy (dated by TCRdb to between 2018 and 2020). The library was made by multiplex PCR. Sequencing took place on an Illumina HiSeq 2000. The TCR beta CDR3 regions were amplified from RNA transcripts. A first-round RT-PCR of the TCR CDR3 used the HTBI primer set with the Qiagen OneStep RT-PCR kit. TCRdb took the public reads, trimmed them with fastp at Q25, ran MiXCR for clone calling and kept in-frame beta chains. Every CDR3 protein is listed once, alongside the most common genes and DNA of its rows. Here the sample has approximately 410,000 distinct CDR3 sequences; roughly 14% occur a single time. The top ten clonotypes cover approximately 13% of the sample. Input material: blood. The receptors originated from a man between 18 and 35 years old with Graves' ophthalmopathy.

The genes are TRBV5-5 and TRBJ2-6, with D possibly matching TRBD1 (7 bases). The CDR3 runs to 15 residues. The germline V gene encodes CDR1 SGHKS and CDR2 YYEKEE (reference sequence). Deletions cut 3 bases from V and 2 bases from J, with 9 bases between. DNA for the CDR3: TGTGCCAGCAGCTCAGGGGGGACTGGGGCCAACGTCCTGACTTTC. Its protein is CASSSGGTGANVLTF.

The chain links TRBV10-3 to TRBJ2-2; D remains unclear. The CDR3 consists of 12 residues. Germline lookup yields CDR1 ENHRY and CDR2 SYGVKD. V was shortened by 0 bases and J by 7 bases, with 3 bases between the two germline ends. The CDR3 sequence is CAISESLGELFF. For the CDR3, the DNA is TGTGCCATCAGTGAGTCTCTCGGGGAGCTGTTTTTT.

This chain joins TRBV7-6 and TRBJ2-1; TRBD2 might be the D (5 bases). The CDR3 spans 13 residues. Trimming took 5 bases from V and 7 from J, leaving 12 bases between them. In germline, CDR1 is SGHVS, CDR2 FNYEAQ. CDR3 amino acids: CASSAGLLNEQFF. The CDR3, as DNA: TGTGCCAGCAGCGCCGGACTCCTTAATGAGCAGTTCTTC. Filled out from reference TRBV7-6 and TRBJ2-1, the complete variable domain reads GAGVSQSPRYKVTKRGQDVALRCDPISGHVSLYWYRQALGQGPEFLTYFNYEAQQDKSGLPNDRFSAERPEGSISTLTIQRTEQRDSAMYRCASSAGLLNEQFFGPGTRLTVL.

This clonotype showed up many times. The CDR3 bases are TGCGCCAGCAGCTCTGGACTGGGTAATGAGCAGTACTTC. This gives the protein CASSSGLGNEQYF. This chain joins TRBV5-1 and TRBJ2-7; D perhaps matches TRBD2 (5 bases). Germline V CDR1 and CDR2: SGHRS, YFSETQ. V was clipped by 3 bases and J by 7 bases, with 14 bases between them. The CDR3 totals 13 residues.

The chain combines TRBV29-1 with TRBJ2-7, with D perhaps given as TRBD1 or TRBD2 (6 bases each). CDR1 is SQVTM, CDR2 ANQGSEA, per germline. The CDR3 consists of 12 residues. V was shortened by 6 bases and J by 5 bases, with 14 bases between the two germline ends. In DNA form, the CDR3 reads TGCAGCGTCGACGGGGGCAGGAACGAGCAGTACTTC. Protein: CSVDGGRNEQYF.

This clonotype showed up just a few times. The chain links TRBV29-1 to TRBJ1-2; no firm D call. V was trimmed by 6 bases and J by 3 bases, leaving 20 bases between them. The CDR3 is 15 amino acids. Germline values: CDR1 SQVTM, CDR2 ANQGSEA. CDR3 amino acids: CSVWGPKTEHYGYTF. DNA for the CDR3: TGCAGCGTCTGGGGTCCCAAGACGGAACACTATGGCTACACCTTC. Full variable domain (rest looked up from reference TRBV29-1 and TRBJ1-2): SAVISQKPSRDICQRGTSLTIQCQVDSQVTMMFWYRQQPGQSLTLIATANQGSEATYESGFVIDKFPISRPNLTFSTLTVSNMSPEDSSIYLCSVWGPKTEHYGYTFGSGTRLTVV.

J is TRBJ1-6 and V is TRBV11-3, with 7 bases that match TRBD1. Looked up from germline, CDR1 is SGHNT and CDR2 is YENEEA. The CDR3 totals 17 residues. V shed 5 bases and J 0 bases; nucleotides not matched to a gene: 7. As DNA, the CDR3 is TGTGCCAGCAGCAAGTCAGGGGACAGCTCCTATAATTCACCCCTCCACTTT. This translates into CASSKSGDSSYNSPLHF.

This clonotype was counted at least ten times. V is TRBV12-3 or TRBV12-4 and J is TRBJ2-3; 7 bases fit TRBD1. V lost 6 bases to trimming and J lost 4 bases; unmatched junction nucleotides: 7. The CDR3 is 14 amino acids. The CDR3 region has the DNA TGTGCCAGCAGGGGTCTGACAGGGCCAGATACGCAGTATTTT. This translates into CASRGLTGPDTQYF.

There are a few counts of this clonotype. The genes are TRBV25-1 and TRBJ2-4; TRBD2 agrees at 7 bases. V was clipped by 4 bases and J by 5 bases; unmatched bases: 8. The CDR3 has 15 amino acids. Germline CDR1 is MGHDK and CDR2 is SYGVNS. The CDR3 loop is CASSAPGGIENIQYF. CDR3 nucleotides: TGTGCCAGCAGTGCCCCCGGGGGGATCGAAAACATTCAGTACTTC.

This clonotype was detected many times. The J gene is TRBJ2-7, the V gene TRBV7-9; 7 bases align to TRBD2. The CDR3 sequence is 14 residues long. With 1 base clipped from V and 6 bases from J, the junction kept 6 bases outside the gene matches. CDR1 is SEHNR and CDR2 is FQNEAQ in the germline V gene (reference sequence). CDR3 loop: CASSLEGRAGEQYF. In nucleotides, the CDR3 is TGTGCCAGCAGCTTAGAGGGGAGGGCTGGCGAGCAGTACTTC. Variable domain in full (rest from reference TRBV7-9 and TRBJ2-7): DTGVSQNPRHKITKRGQNVTFRCDPISEHNRLYWYRQTLGQGPEFLTYFQNEAQLEKSRLLSDRFSAERPKGSFSTLEIQRTEQGDSAMYLCASSLEGRAGEQYFGPGTRLTVT.

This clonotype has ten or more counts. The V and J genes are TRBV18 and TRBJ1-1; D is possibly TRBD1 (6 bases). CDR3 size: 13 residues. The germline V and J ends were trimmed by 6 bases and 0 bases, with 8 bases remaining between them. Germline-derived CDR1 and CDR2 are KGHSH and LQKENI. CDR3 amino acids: CASSGAVNTEAFF. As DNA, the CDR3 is TGTGCCAGCTCGGGGGCAGTGAACACTGAAGCTTTCTTT.

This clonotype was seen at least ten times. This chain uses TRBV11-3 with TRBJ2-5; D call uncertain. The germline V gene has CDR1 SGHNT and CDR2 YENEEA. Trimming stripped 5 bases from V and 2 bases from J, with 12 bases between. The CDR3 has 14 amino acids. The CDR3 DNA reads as TGTGCCAGCAGCCGGTGGGGTCTACAAGAGACCCAGTACTTC. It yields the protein CASSRWGLQETQYF.

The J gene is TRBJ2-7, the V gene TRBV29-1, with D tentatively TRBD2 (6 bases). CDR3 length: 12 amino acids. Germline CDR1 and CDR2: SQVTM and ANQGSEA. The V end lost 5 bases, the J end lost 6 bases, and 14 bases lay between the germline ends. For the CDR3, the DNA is TGCAGCGTTTTAGTGGAGGGGCGCGAGCAGTACTTC. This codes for CSVLVEGREQYF.

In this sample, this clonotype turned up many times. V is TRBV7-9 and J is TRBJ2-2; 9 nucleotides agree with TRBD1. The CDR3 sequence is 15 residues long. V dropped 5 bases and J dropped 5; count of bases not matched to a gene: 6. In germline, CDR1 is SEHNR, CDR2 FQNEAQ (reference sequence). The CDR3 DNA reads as TGTGCCAGCAGCGCCGGGACAGGGTATACCGGGGAGCTGTTTTTT. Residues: CASSAGTGYTGELFF.

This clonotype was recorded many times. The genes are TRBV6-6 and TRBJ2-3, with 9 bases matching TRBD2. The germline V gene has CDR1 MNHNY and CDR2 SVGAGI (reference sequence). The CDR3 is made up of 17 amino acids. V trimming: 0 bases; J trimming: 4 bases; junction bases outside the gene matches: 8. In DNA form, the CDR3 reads TGTGCCAGCAGTTACTCGGGACTAGCATCATTAGCAGATACGCAGTATTTT. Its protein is CASSYSGLASLADTQYF.

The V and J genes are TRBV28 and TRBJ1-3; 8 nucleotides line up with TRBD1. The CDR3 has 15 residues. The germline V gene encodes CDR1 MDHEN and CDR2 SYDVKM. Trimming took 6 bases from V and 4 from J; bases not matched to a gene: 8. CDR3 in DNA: TGTGCCAGCAGCCCGGACAGGGACCCGGGAAACACCATATATTTT. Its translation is CASSPDRDPGNTIYF.